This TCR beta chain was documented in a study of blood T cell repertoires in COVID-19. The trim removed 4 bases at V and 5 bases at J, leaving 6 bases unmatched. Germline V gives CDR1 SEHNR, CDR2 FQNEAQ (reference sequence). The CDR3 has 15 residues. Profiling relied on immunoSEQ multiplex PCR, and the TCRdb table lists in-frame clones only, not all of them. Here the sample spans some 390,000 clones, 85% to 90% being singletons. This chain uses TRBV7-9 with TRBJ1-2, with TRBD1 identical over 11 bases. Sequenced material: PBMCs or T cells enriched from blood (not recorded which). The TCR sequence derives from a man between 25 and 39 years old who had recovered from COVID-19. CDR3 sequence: CASSSGQGAWYGYTF. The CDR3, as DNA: TGTGCCAGCAGCTCCGGACAGGGGGCATGGTATGGCTACACCTTC.